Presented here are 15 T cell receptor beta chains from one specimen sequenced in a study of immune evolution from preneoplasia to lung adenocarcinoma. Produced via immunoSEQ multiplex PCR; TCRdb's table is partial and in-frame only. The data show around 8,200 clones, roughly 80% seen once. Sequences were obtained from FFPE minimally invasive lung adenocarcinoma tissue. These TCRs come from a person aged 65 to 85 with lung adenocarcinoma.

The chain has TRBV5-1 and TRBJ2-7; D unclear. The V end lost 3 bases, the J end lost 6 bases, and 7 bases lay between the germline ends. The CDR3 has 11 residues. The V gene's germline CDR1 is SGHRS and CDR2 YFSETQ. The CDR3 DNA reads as TGCGCCAGCAGCTCCCTCCGCGAGCAGTACTTC. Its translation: CASSSLREQYF. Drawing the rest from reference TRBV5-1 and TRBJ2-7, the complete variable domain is KAGVTQTPRYLIKTRGQQVTLSCSPISGHRSVSWYQQTPGQGLQFLFEYFSETQRNKGNFPGRFSGRQFSNSRSEMNVSTLELGDSALYLCASSSLREQYFGPGTRLTVT.

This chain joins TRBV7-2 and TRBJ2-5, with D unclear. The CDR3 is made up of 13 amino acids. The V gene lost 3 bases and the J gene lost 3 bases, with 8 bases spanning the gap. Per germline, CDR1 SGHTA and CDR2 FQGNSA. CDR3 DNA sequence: TGTGCCAGCAGCTTCTTTACAGAAGAGACCCAGTACTTC. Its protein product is CASSFFTEETQYF.

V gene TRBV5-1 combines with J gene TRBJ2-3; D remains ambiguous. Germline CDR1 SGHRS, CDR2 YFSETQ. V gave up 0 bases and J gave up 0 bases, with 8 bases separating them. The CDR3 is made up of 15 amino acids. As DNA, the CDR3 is TGCGCCAGCAGCTTGGACGGGTCTAGCACAGATACGCAGTATTTT. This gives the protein CASSLDGSSTDTQYF.

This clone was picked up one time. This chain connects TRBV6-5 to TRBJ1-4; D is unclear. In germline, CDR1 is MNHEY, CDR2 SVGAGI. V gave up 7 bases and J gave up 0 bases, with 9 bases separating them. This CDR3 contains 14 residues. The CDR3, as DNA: TGTGCCAGCACTAATTATGCAACTAATGAAAAACTGTTTTTT. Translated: CASTNYATNEKLFF.

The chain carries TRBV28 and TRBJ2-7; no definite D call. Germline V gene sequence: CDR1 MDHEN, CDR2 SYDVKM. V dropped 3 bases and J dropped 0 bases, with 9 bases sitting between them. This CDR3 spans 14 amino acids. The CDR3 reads CASSLAPSSYEQYF. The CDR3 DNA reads TGTGCCAGCAGTTTGGCACCCAGCTCCTACGAGCAGTACTTC.

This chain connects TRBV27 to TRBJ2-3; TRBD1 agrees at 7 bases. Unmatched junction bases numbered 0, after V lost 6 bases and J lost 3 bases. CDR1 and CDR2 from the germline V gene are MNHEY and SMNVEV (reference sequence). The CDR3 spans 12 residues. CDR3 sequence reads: CASRTGTDTQYF. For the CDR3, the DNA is TGTGCCAGCAGGACAGGGACAGATACGCAGTATTTT.

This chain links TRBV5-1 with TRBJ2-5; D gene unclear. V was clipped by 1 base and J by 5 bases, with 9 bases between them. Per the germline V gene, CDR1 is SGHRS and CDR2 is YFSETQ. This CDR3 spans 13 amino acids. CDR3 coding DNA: TGCGCCAGCAGCTTGTGGAGTACGGAGACCCAGTACTTC. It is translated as CASSLWSTETQYF.

The CDR3 loop is CASSLVLAETQYF. CDR3 bases: TGCGCCAGCAGCTTGGTACTAGCGGAGACCCAGTACTTC. This sequence joins TRBV5-1 and TRBJ2-5, with 7 bases that match TRBD2. J lost 5 bases, V lost 0 bases, and 1 base had no gene match. Germline CDR1 reads SGHRS; CDR2 reads YFSETQ. The CDR3 runs 13 residues. Using reference TRBV5-1 and TRBJ2-5 for the parts outside the CDR3, the full variable domain is KAGVTQTPRYLIKTRGQQVTLSCSPISGHRSVSWYQQTPGQGLQFLFEYFSETQRNKGNFPGRFSGRQFSNSRSEMNVSTLELGDSALYLCASSLVLAETQYFGPGTRLLVL.

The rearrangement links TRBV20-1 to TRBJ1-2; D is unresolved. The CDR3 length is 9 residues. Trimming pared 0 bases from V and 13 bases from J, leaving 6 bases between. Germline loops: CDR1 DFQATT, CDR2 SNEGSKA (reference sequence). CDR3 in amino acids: CSARDPITF. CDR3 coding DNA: TGCAGTGCTAGAGATCCGATCACCTTC.

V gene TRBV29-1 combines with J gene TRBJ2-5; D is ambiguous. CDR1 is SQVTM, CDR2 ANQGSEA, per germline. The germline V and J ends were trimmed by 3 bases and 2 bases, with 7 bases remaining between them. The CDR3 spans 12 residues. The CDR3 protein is CSVDGQQETQYF. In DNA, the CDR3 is TGCAGCGTTGATGGCCAGCAAGAGACCCAGTACTTC.

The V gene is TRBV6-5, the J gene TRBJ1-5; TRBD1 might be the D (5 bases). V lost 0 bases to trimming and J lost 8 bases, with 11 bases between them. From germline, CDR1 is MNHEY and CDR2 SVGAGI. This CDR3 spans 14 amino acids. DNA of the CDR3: TGTGCCAGCAGTTACTCTAACAGCAGGGAGCCCCAGCATTTT. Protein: CASSYSNSREPQHF.

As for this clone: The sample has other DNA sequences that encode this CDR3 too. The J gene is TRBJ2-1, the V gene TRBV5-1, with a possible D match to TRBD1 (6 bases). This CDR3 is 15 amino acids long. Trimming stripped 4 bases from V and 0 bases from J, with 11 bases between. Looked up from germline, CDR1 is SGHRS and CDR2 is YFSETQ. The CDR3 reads CASSLQGGSYNEQFF. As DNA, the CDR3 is TGCGCCAGCAGCCTACAGGGCGGCTCCTACAATGAGCAGTTCTTC.

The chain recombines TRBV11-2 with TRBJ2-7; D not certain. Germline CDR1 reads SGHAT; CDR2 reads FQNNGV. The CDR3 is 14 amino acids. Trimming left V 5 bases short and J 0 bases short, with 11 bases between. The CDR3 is CASSVSPYSYEQYF. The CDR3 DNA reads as TGTGCCAGCAGCGTATCCCCCTACTCCTACGAGCAGTACTTC.

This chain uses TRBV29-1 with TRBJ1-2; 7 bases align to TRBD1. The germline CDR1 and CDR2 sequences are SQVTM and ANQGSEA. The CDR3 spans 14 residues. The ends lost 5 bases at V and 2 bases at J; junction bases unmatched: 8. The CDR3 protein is CSVKTGNFNYGYTF. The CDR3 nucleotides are TGCAGCGTTAAGACAGGGAACTTCAACTATGGCTACACCTTC. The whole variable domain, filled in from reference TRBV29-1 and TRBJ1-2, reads SAVISQKPSRDICQRGTSLTIQCQVDSQVTMMFWYRQQPGQSLTLIATANQGSEATYESGFVIDKFPISRPNLTFSTLTVSNMSPEDSSIYLCSVKTGNFNYGYTFGSGTRLTVV.

Here the CDR3 reads CASSSPSGRASEQFF. CDR3 sequence (DNA): TGTGCCAGCAGCTCCCCTAGCGGGAGGGCCTCTGAGCAGTTCTTC. The chain employs TRBV5-4 and TRBJ2-1; TRBD2 matches at 12 bases. Germline-derived CDR1 and CDR2 are SGHNT and YYREEE (reference sequence). Trimming took 3 bases from V and 9 from J; bases not matched to a gene: 7. The CDR3 runs 15 residues.